This T cell receptor beta chain is drawn from a study of blood T cell repertoires in COVID-19 (dated by TCRdb to 2018 to 2021). Turning to the overall study: Samples covering the acute and convalescent phases of COVID-19 were provided by collaborators in the United States, Italy and Spain. The prospective study material was composed of cDNA or gDNA derived from T cells, B-cell-depleted T cells, or PBMCs. Subjects who had been exposed to COVID-19, were actively infected with it, or had recovered from it provided the deeply sampled blood TCRbeta repertoires that made up the dataset. The repertoires were released in a freely available public database intended as a resource for research on the immune response to SARS-CoV-2. The samples were drawn from two sources: the first 160 participants of the ongoing ImmuneRACE study, and 1,000 to 1,500 subjects contributed by 6 global collaborators. Nearly every sample came with metadata listing a de-identified subject ID, COVID-19 status, age in years and sex. Where HLA class I and class II types were available, the types were taken from metadata supplied by the sample provider, not from assay-based typing. Overall results and qualifications from the work: How much clinical and demographic metadata was included differed by source and by participant, and the metadata was provided uncurated.

Whole blood was collected in K2EDTA tubes by collaborating institutions according to the institutions' own protocols. For TCRbeta analysis, collaborators shipped samples in one of three forms: frozen whole blood, isolated PBMCs, or DNA extracted from either of those sample types. Taken from cysteine to phenylalanine, the CDR3 has 11 residues. Only the CDR3 DNA is retained, 33 bases long and in frame from the first base. The germline V gene gives CDR1 as MDHEN and CDR2 as SYDVKM. V lost 7 bases and J lost 12 bases; the stretch between them is 16 bases long. The immunoSEQ Assay, a bias-controlled multiplex PCR, was used to amplify TCRbeta CDR3 regions from genomic DNA. The published analysis was carried out like this. The number of nucleated cells in each sample was estimated by amplification of reference gene primers within the assay. To quantify the absolute abundance of each unique TCRbeta CDR3 rearrangement, sequence reads were collapsed and filtered. Productive Simpson clonality was computed per sample as the square root of Simpson's diversity index over productive rearrangements. In its TCRdb copy, this immuneACCESS table keeps in-frame sequences only and misses some clones. Where compared with another copy, unresolved V genes explain less than half of these, and the others have no known cause. Clone size and the V and J calls come from that table; the DNA yielded D and trimming. This sample gives approximately 310,000 clones in total; roughly 84% of them show up just once. The leading ten clones occupy 1% of the sample.

This clone was seen more than once but under ten times. Its antigen is currently not known. No base quality information exists; no much larger clone differs at one position. This clonotype was sampled from a man over 45 with active or convalescent COVID-19. Sequencing was performed on peripheral blood. The chain couples TRBV28 to TRBJ2-7; a weak D assignment points to TRBD2 (7 bases agree). The base sequence is TGTGCCAGCACGTATGGGGGGGGCCGGTACTTC. The encoded protein is CASTYGGGRYF.